This TCR beta chain comes out of a study of T cells in Graves' hyperthyroidism and ophthalmopathy. General study points: Most clonotypes expanded in thyroid above 0.001 were likewise present in blood. Model predictions of ophthalmopathy came a median about 6.3 months before onset.

Notes on this clonotype: What it recognizes is unknown.

Uncontrolled infection, other autoimmune disease, pregnancy or lactation excluded patients. Regions amplified from RNA transcripts were the TCR beta CDR3 regions. The TCR CDR3 was amplified in a first-round RT-PCR using the HTBI primer set. Using its own MiXCR run on the multiplex PCR reads, TCRdb lists one record per CDR3 protein. The sample has about 660,000 distinct CDR3 sequences, roughly 46% seen once. This CDR3 has 15 amino acids. V was pared by 6 bases and J by 1 base, with 8 bases of the junction left unmatched. The sample was peripheral blood or thyroid tissue (not recorded which). The clonotype comes from an adult man with Graves' disease, either hyperthyroidism or ophthalmopathy (not recorded which). This chain connects TRBV12-3 or TRBV12-4 to TRBJ1-1; 7 bases align to TRBD1. This CDR3 reads CASSVGQEWNTEAFF. Written as DNA, the CDR3 is TGTGCCAGCAGCGTAGGACAGGAATGGAACACTGAAGCTTTCTTT.